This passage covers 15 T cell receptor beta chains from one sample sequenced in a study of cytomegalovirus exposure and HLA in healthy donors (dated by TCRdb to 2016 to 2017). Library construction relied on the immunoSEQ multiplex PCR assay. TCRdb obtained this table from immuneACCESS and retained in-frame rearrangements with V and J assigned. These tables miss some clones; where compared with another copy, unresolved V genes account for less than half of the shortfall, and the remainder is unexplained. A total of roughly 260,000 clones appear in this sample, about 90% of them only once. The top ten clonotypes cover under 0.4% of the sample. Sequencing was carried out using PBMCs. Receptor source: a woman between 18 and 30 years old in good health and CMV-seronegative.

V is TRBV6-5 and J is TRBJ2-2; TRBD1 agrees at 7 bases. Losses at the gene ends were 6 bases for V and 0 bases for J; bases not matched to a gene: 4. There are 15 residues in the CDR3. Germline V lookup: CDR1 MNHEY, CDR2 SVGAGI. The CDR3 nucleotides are TGTGCCAGCAGAAGACAGGGCGCGAACACCGGGGAGCTGTTTTTT. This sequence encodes CASRRQGANTGELFF.

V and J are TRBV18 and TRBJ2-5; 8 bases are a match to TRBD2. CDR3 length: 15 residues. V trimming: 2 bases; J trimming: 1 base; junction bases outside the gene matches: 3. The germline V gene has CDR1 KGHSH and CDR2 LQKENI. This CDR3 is CASSPIAGTQETQYF. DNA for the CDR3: TGTGCCAGCTCACCAATAGCGGGGACCCAAGAGACCCAGTACTTC.

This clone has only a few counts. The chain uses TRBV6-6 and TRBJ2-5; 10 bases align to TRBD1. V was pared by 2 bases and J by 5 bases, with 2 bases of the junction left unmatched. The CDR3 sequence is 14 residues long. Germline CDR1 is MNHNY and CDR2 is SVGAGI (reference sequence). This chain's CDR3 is CASSYKGQGETQYF. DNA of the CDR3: TGTGCCAGCAGTTACAAGGGACAGGGGGAGACCCAGTACTTC.

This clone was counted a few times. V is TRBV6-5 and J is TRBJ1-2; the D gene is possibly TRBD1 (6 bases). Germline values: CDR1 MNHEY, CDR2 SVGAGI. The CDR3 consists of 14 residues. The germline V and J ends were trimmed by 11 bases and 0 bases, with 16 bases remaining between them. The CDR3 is CASRGSVANYGYTF. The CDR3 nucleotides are TGTGCCTCCAGGGGCAGCGTAGCTAACTATGGCTACACCTTC.

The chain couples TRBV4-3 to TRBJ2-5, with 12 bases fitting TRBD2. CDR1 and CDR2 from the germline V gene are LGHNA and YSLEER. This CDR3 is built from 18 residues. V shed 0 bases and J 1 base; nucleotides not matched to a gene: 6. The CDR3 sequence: CASSQDLAGGPRQETQYF. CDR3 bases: TGCGCCAGCAGCCAAGATCTAGCGGGGGGGCCCCGCCAAGAGACCCAGTACTTC.

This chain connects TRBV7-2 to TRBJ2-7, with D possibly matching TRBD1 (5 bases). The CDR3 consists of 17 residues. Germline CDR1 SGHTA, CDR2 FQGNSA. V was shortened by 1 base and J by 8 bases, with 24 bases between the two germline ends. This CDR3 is CASSLVSLGQDKAKQYF. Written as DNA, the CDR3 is TGTGCCAGCAGCTTAGTTTCCCTGGGGCAAGACAAAGCAAAGCAGTACTTC.

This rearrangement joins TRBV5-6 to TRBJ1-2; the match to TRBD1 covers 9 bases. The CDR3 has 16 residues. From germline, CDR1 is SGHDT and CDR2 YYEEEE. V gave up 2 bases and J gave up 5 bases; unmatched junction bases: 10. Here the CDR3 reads CASSFKGQGRIYGYTF. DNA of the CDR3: TGTGCCAGCAGCTTCAAGGGACAGGGCCGAATTTATGGCTACACCTTC.

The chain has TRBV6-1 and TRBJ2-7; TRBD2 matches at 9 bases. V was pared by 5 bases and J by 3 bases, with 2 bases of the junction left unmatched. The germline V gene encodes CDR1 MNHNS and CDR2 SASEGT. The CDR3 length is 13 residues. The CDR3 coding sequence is TGTGCCAGCAGTTTAGCGGGAGTCTACGAGCAGTACGTC. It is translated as CASSLAGVYEQYV.

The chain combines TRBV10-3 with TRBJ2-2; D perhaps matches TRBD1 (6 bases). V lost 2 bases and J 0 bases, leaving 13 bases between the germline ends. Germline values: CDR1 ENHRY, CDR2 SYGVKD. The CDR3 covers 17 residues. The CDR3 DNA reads TGTGCCATCAGTGAGGGTACAGGGAACGCGAACACCGGGGAGCTGTTTTTT. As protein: CAISEGTGNANTGELFF.

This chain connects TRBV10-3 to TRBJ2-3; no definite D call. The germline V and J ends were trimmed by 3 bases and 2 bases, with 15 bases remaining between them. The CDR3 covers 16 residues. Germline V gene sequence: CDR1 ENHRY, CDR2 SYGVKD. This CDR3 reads CAISELRADSTDTQYF. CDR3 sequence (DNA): TGTGCCATCAGTGAATTGCGAGCAGACTCCACAGATACGCAGTATTTT.

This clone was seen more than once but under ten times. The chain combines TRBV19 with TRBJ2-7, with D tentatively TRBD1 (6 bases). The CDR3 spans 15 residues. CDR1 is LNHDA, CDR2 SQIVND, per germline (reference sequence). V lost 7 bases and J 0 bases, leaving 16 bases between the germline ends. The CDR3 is CASTSKGEGSYEQYF. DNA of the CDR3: TGTGCCAGTACCTCCAAGGGGGAAGGCTCCTACGAGCAGTACTTC.

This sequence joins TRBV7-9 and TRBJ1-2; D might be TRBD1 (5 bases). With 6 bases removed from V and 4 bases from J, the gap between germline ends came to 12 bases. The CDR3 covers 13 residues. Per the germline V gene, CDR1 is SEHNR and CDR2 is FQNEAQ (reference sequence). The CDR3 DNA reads TGTGCCAGCAGACGGGGGAACGTCTATGGCTACACCTTC. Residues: CASRRGNVYGYTF.

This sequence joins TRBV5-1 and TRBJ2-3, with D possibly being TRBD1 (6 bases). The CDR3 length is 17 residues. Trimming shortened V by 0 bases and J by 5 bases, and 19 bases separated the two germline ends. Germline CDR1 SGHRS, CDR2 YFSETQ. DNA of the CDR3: TGCGCCAGCAGCTTGGCCAGGGGTCCGAAGGGAGTAGATACGCAGTATTTT. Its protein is CASSLARGPKGVDTQYF.

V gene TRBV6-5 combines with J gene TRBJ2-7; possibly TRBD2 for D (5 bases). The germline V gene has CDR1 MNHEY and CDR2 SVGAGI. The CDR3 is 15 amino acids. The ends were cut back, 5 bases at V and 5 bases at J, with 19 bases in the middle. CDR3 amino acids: CASSARGILDHEQYF. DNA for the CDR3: TGTGCCAGCAGTGCGAGAGGGATTCTGGACCACGAGCAGTACTTC.

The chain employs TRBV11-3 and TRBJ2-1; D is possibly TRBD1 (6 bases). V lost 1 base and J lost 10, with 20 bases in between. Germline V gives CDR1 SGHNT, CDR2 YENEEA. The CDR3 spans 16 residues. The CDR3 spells CASSLVVGGGLQEQFF. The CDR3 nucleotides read TGTGCCAGCAGCTTAGTTGTTGGGGGCGGACTTCAAGAGCAGTTCTTC.